This is a list of T cell receptor beta chains from one sample in a study of shared clonotypes between healthy human individuals. The table came from immunoSEQ multiplex PCR; TCRdb's copy has only in-frame clones and leaves some out. Here the sample spans about 680,000 clones, about 74% being singletons. Source material: memory CD4+ T cells sorted from blood. These receptors originate from a woman in her 30s in good health. Both conserved end residues are part of each CDR3. D genes are given only for firm matches. Only part of the rows carry a size: once, few, many, or a class if the clone is expanded.

j_call | v_call | d_call | clone_size | cdr3_aa | cdr3_nt
TRBJ2-7 | TRBV4-1 | . | . | CASSQDLGYFYEQYF | TGCGCCAGCAGCCAAGATCTCGGATACTTCTACGAGCAGTACTTC
TRBJ1-2 | TRBV5-1 | . | . | CASSAGEANYGYTF | TGCGCCAGCAGCGCAGGGGAAGCTAACTATGGCTACACCTTC
TRBJ1-1 | TRBV28 | TRBD1 | . | CASSLGQGIYEAFF | TGTGCCAGCAGTTTGGGACAGGGGATATATGAAGCTTTCTTT
TRBJ1-3 | TRBV5-1 | . | few | CASSIAGDSGNTIYF | TGCGCCAGCAGTATCGCGGGGGACTCTGGAAACACCATATATTTT
TRBJ1-1 | TRBV5-1 | . | . | CASSRVTGNPNTEAFF | TGCGCCAGCAGCCGTGTCACAGGGAACCCGAACACTGAAGCTTTCTTT
TRBJ2-1 | TRBV28 | TRBD2 | . | CASTTQFPAGTRQFF | TGTGCCAGCACGACCCAGTTCCCTGCCGGGACTAGGCAGTTCTTC
TRBJ2-7 | TRBV14 | TRBD1 | . | CASSPAGQGTYEQYF | TGTGCCAGCAGCCCAGCAGGACAGGGGACCTACGAGCAGTACTTC
TRBJ1-1 | TRBV30 | . | many | CAWSSGGAYTEAFF | TGTGCCTGGAGTTCGGGGGGCGCGTACACTGAAGCTTTCTTT
TRBJ1-4 | TRBV2 | . | . | CASIMTLNEKLFF | TGTGCCAGCATTATGACCTTGAATGAAAAACTGTTTTTT
TRBJ2-7 | TRBV6-1 | . | . | CASSNSYEQYF | TGTGCCAGCAGCAATAGCTACGAGCAGTACTTC
TRBJ1-5 | TRBV19 | . | once | CGGAKDNQPQHF | TGTGGAGGGGCGAAGGACAATCAGCCCCAGCATTTT
TRBJ2-7 | TRBV4-2 | . | . | CASSQEGGQSSHYEQYF | TGTGCCAGCAGCCAAGAGGGAGGACAGTCCTCGCACTACGAGCAGTACTTC
TRBJ1-2 | TRBV2 | . | . | CASSSQGDYGYTF | TGTGCCAGCAGTTCACAGGGAGACTATGGCTACACCTTC
TRBJ2-7 | TRBV30 | . | . | CAWSREGTYF | TGTGCCTGGAGCAGAGAGGGAACGTACTTC
TRBJ2-7 | TRBV6-5 | TRBD2 | . | CASSYLTTSGSYEQYF | TGTGCCAGCAGTTACTTGACGACTAGCGGATCCTACGAGCAGTACTTC
TRBJ2-1 | TRBV5-1 | . | few | CASSLSVSSYNEQFF | TGCGCCAGCAGCTTGAGTGTGAGCTCCTACAATGAGCAGTTCTTC
TRBJ1-1 | TRBV6-1 | . | once | CASSDPVNTEAFF | TGTGCCAGCAGTGACCCCGTGAACACTGAAGCTTTCTTT
TRBJ1-2 | TRBV28 | . | . | CASSLLVGVGYTF | TGTGCCAGCAGTTTGTTGGTCGGGGTTGGCTACACCTTC
TRBJ1-3 | TRBV19 | . | . | CASSLGSGAGNTIYF | TGTGCCAGTAGCCTTGGGAGTGGAGCTGGAAACACCATATATTTT
TRBJ2-7 | TRBV18 | . | few | CASSWDSTYEQYF | TGTGCCAGCTCATGGGACTCTACCTACGAGCAGTACTTC
TRBJ2-1 | TRBV18 | . | . | CASSPFAQGGGNEQFF | TGTGCCAGCTCACCTTTTGCTCAGGGAGGGGGCAATGAGCAGTTCTTC
TRBJ2-7 | TRBV28 | TRBD2 | . | CASSFSRLGSGKGYEQYF | TGTGCCAGCAGTTTTTCCCGATTGGGTAGCGGGAAGGGCTACGAGCAGTACTTC
TRBJ1-2 | TRBV29-1 | . | . | CSVSGAEGYTF | TGCAGCGTCTCAGGGGCTGAGGGCTACACCTTC